The 24 T cell receptor beta chains in this list originate from one sample, sequenced in a study of T cells after yellow fever vaccination. From the 5' RACE reads, TCRdb called clonotypes with MiXCR, one entry per CDR3 protein. This sample has 250,000 to 400,000 distinct CDR3 sequences; over 4% occur once, and the top ten carry about 22%. Material: PBMCs, obtained 5 days after the yellow fever booster vaccination. The receptors shown here come from a man between 18 and 29 years old who received the YFV17D yellow fever vaccine.

The sample holds a few counts of this clonotype. The V call is TRBV20-1, the J call TRBJ2-1; TRBD1 is a possible D gene (5 bases). CDR1 and CDR2 from the germline V gene are DFQATT and SNEGSKA (reference sequence). The CDR3 length is 18 residues. Trimming left V 4 bases short and J 1 base short, with 23 bases between. In DNA, the CDR3 is TGCAGTGCTAATGGCGGACAAGGTCTTCTTCGATCCTACAATGAGCAGTTCTTC. It specifies CSANGGQGLLRSYNEQFF.

This clonotype was counted at least ten times. The CDR3, as DNA: TGTGCCAGCAGCGGAGGACAGGGTAGTTACGAGCAGTACGTC. Residues: CASSGGQGSYEQYV. The chain uses TRBV28 and TRBJ2-7; TRBD1 matches 8 bases. Germline assignment: CDR1 MDHEN and CDR2 SYDVKM. The CDR3 covers 14 residues. V lost 6 bases to trimming and J lost 4 bases; unmatched junction nucleotides: 8.

This clonotype was seen only a few times. The chain joins TRBV4-1 to TRBJ2-3; tentative D call: TRBD1 (6 bases). Between the trimmed V and J ends, which lost 3 bases and 2 bases, there was a span of 15 bases. CDR3 length equals 16 residues. Germline CDR1 reads MGHRA; CDR2 reads YSYEKL. The CDR3 sequence is CASSHEGGRITDTQYF. CDR3 bases: TGCGCCAGCAGCCACGAAGGGGGTAGAATCACAGATACGCAGTATTTT.

This rearrangement joins TRBV5-1 to TRBJ2-2, with D unclear. V was cut by 4 bases and J by 0 bases, with 13 bases left in between. The length of the CDR3 is 16 residues. Germline CDR1 SGHRS, CDR2 YFSETQ. CDR3 sequence: CASSRRTYPNTGELFF. The CDR3, as DNA: TGCGCCAGCAGCCGTCGGACGTACCCGAACACCGGGGAGCTGTTTTTT.

This chain uses TRBV12-3 or TRBV12-4 with TRBJ2-1; 8 nucleotides align to TRBD2. V lost 1 base and J lost 7; bases outside the gene matches: 18. The CDR3 loop spans 19 amino acids. CDR3 sequence: CASSLVMGLAGLGVNEQFF. In DNA form, the CDR3 reads TGTGCCAGCAGTTTAGTAATGGGGTTAGCGGGGCTTGGGGTGAATGAGCAGTTCTTC.

The chain uses TRBV13 and TRBJ2-7; possible D gene TRBD2, 5 bases. The ends were cut back, 8 bases at V and 2 bases at J, with 25 bases in the middle. The CDR3 is made up of 17 amino acids. Germline values: CDR1 PRHDT, CDR2 FYEKMQ (reference sequence). The CDR3, as DNA: TGTGCCAGCGGGCCCGGGGTTCAGTCTTCATCGACCTACGAGCAGTACTTC. Its protein is CASGPGVQSSSTYEQYF.

The rearrangement joins TRBV7-9 to TRBJ1-3; D is perhaps TRBD1 (5 bases). Trimming took 1 base from V and 0 from J, leaving 13 bases between them. The CDR3 has 17 amino acids. Germline V gene data show CDR1 as SEHNR and CDR2 as FQNEAQ (reference sequence). CDR3 residues: CASSLGDHRLSGNTIYF. The CDR3 nucleotides read TGTGCCAGCAGCTTAGGGGACCACAGACTCTCTGGAAACACCATATATTTT.

This clonotype was seen ten or more times. The CDR3, as DNA: TGCGCCAGCAGCTTGGATGACAGAGCCTACCAAGAGACCCAGTACTTC. Protein: CASSLDDRAYQETQYF. The V call is TRBV5-1, the J call TRBJ2-5; a weak D match, TRBD1 (5 bases). CDR3 length equals 16 residues. Trimming removed 0 bases from V and 0 bases from J, with 12 bases in between. From germline, CDR1 is SGHRS and CDR2 YFSETQ.

Ten or more counts support this clonotype. V usage is TRBV5-1 and J usage is TRBJ2-3; no reliable D call. The CDR3 is 14 residues long. CDR1 and CDR2 from the germline V gene are SGHRS and YFSETQ. The ends were cut back, 0 bases at V and 2 bases at J, with 7 bases in the middle. This chain's CDR3 is CASSLETATDTQYF. Here the CDR3 DNA reads TGCGCCAGCAGCTTGGAGACCGCCACAGATACGCAGTATTTT. The whole variable domain, filled in from reference TRBV5-1 and TRBJ2-3, reads KAGVTQTPRYLIKTRGQQVTLSCSPISGHRSVSWYQQTPGQGLQFLFEYFSETQRNKGNFPGRFSGRQFSNSRSEMNVSTLELGDSALYLCASSLETATDTQYFGPGTRLTVL.

This clonotype occurred a few times. The genes are TRBV5-1 and TRBJ1-1; 11 nucleotides align to TRBD1. This CDR3 spans 17 amino acids. J was trimmed by 0 bases and V by 4 bases; bases with no gene match: 8. In germline, CDR1 is SGHRS, CDR2 YFSETQ. Written as DNA, the CDR3 is TGCGCCAGCAGCGGTGGGACAGGGGGAAACATGAACACTGAAGCTTTCTTT. Encoded protein: CASSGGTGGNMNTEAFF.

There are many counts of this clonotype. The chain carries TRBV12-3 or TRBV12-4 and TRBJ2-7, with D maybe TRBD1 (6 bases). This CDR3 spans 15 amino acids. V was pared by 6 bases and J by 0 bases, with 15 bases between. The chain's CDR3 is CASSTGQDFSYEQYF. The CDR3 DNA reads TGTGCCAGCAGCACGGGACAAGACTTCTCCTACGAGCAGTACTTC.

Many counts were recorded for this clonotype. At one end the junction does not follow the germline gene, possibly because of a read error. The chain uses TRBV5-1 and TRBJ2-7; no clear D gene. Per the germline V gene, CDR1 is SGHRS and CDR2 is YFSETQ. The CDR3 totals 13 residues. As DNA, the CDR3 is TGTGCCAGCAGCTTAGTTGGCTCCTACGAGCAGTACTTC. Its translation: CASSLVGSYEQYF.

The chain carries TRBV6-6 and TRBJ2-3, with 14 positions matching TRBD2. This CDR3 has 18 amino acids. Per germline, CDR1 MNHNY and CDR2 SVGAGI (reference sequence). The trim removed 0 bases at V and 1 base at J, leaving 3 bases unmatched. The DNA of the CDR3 is TGTGCCAGCAGTTACTCGACTAGCGGGGGGGAGGGCACAGATACGCAGTATTTT. Residues: CASSYSTSGGEGTDTQYF.

The rearrangement joins TRBV7-2 to TRBJ1-2, with TRBD1 matching 8 bases. The germline gives CDR1 SGHTA, CDR2 FQGNSA. This CDR3 spans 15 amino acids. The V segment lost 4 bases and the J segment 6 bases; nucleotides outside the gene matches: 10. DNA for the CDR3: TGTGCCAGCAGCTCGTTCCGGGACAGGTTCAATGGCTACACCTTC. Amino acids: CASSSFRDRFNGYTF. The full variable domain, completed using reference TRBV7-2 and TRBJ1-2, is GAGVSQSPSNKVTEKGKDVELRCDPISGHTALYWYRQSLGQGLEFLIYFQGNSAPDKSGLPSDRFSAERTGGSVSTLTIQRTQQEDSAVYLCASSSFRDRFNGYTFGSGTRLTVV.

This clonotype occurred many times. The J gene is TRBJ2-1, the V gene TRBV11-2; D is undetermined. This CDR3 contains 15 residues. V was clipped by 7 bases and J by 1 base, with 14 bases between them. Germline CDR1 is SGHAT and CDR2 is FQNNGV. The CDR3 DNA follows: TGTGCCAGCACCAGGACCTATAGGTCCTACAATGAGCAGTTCTTC. Protein: CASTRTYRSYNEQFF.

This clonotype was recorded many times. This chain links TRBV6-2 or TRBV6-3 with TRBJ2-1; D is ambiguous. The CDR3 has 13 amino acids. Germline loops: CDR1 MNHEY, CDR2 SVGEGT. The V gene lost 6 bases and the J gene lost 4 bases, with 10 bases spanning the gap. The DNA for the CDR3 is TGTGCCAGCAGCAAGCTCGAGTACAATGAGCAGTTCTTC. It codes for CASSKLEYNEQFF.

The V and J genes are TRBV29-1 and TRBJ2-5; possibly TRBD2 for D (5 bases). Germline values: CDR1 SQVTM, CDR2 ANQGSEA. The CDR3 sequence is 12 residues long. The V end was cut by 8 bases, the J end by 0 bases, with 10 bases between. The CDR3 spells CSSTRYQETQYF. The CDR3 bases are TGCAGCTCTACTAGGTACCAAGAGACCCAGTACTTC.

In this sample, this clonotype turned up many times. The V gene is TRBV12-3 or TRBV12-4, the J gene TRBJ1-1, with TRBD1 as a possible D gene (6 bases). The V end was cut by 5 bases, the J end by 4 bases, with 17 bases between. This CDR3 has 15 amino acids. CDR3 loop: CASSPGGLRGTEAFF. For the CDR3, the DNA is TGTGCCAGCAGTCCGGGGGGCCTAAGGGGCACTGAAGCTTTCTTT.

This clonotype was detected a few times. The V gene is TRBV7-6, the J gene TRBJ1-1; D remains ambiguous. Trimming removed 1 base from V and 4 bases from J, with 7 bases in between. CDR3 length equals 13 residues. Germline loops: CDR1 SGHVS, CDR2 FNYEAQ. The CDR3 loop is CASSLEMATEAFF. The CDR3 coding sequence is TGTGCCAGCAGCTTAGAGATGGCCACTGAAGCTTTCTTT.

This clonotype turned up a few times. The genes are TRBV9 and TRBJ1-6, with D perhaps TRBD1 (6 bases). Trimming removed 0 bases from V and 14 bases from J, with 6 bases in between. The germline CDR1 and CDR2 sequences are SGDLS and YYNGEE. This CDR3 is built from 11 residues. CDR3 nucleotides: TGTGCCAGCAGCGTAGGGGACACCCTCCACTTT. Protein: CASSVGDTLHF.

This clonotype was seen more than once but under ten times. The genes are TRBV15 and TRBJ2-7, with TRBD2 matching over 12 bases. CDR3 size: 14 residues. From germline, CDR1 is LNHNV and CDR2 YYDKDF (reference sequence). Trimming cost V 8 bases and J 4 bases; bases outside gene matches: 6. CDR3 sequence (DNA): TGTGCCACCCCGGGACTAGCGGGCATATACGAGCAGTACGTC. This codes for CATPGLAGIYEQYV.

This clonotype has more than one count but fewer than ten. This chain joins TRBV20-1 and TRBJ2-5, with D possibly matching TRBD2 (5 bases). The germline CDR1 and CDR2 sequences are DFQATT and SNEGSKA (reference sequence). The V and J ends lost 0 bases and 5 bases respectively, with 13 bases between them. The CDR3 totals 14 residues. CDR3 sequence reads: CSARDRASKETQYF. The CDR3 nucleotides are TGCAGTGCTAGAGATAGGGCTAGCAAGGAGACCCAGTACTTC.

This clonotype was counted only a few times. The chain joins TRBV20-1 to TRBJ2-5; D may be TRBD1 or TRBD2 (5 bases each). The CDR3 has 13 amino acids. Germline-derived CDR1 and CDR2 are DFQATT and SNEGSKA (reference sequence). The V end lost 4 bases, the J end lost 5 bases, and 14 bases lay between the germline ends. The DNA of the CDR3 is TGCAGTGCTACTTTATCGGGGCCGGAGACCCAGTACTTC. This encodes CSATLSGPETQYF.

Many counts were recorded for this clonotype. V gene TRBV6-2 or TRBV6-3 combines with J gene TRBJ2-5; TRBD2 might be the D (5 bases). V was clipped by 2 bases and J by 3 bases, with 7 bases between them. Germline loops: CDR1 MNHEY, CDR2 SVGEGT. There are 13 residues in the CDR3. CDR3 in amino acids: CASSYRTEETQYF. In DNA, the CDR3 is TGTGCCAGCAGTTACAGGACTGAAGAGACCCAGTACTTC.